Each of the 28 T cell receptor beta chains below was sequenced from the same sample in a study of blood T cells in healthy people across ages. Combining a sample-barcoded 5' primer with a J-beta primer mix, a second PCR ran for about 6 to 11 cycles. A single record per CDR3 protein comes from TCRdb applying MiXCR to the 5' RACE reads. The data show about 840,000 distinct CDR3 sequences, with about 29% seen just once and about 9.4% held by the top ten. The same data also contributed to another study, on T cells of mothers and their children.

The sequencing sample was made of blood. These receptors were taken from a woman aged 40-49 years in good health.

With regard to this clonotype: One base away lies a much larger clone, so this may be a sequencing read error. The chain carries TRBV7-2 and TRBJ2-1, with TRBD1 identical over 7 bases. V was pared by 5 bases and J by 3 bases, with 4 bases of the junction left unmatched. CDR1 SGHTA and CDR2 FQGNSA come from the germline V gene. This CDR3 spans 14 amino acids. The CDR3 reads CASSPRQGYNEQFF. CDR3 sequence (DNA): TGTGCCAGCAGCCCACGACAGGGCTACAATGAGCAGTTCTTC.

The sample holds a few counts of this clonotype. The germline gene is not matched at one end of the junction; a read error may be the cause. The chain uses TRBV5-1 and TRBJ2-1; 7 positions agree with TRBD2. In germline, CDR1 is SGHRS, CDR2 YFSETQ. CDR3 length: 15 residues. CDR3 protein: CASSLGSGAGDEKFF. Here the CDR3 DNA reads TGCGCCAGCAGCTTGGGCAGCGGGGCCGGGGATGAGAAGTTCTTC.

V is TRBV12-3 or TRBV12-4 and J is TRBJ2-1; a possible D gene is TRBD1 (6 bases). With 5 bases removed from V and 13 bases from J, the gap between germline ends came to 21 bases. This CDR3 is built from 14 residues. The CDR3 loop reads CASSPRLGAETQFF. In nucleotides, the CDR3 is TGTGCCAGCAGTCCAAGACTGGGGGCGGAGACCCAGTTCTTC.

This clonotype was seen a handful of times. This rearrangement joins TRBV20-1 to TRBJ2-3; 9 nucleotides line up with TRBD2. The ends lost 3 bases at V and 1 base at J; junction bases unmatched: 2. The CDR3 totals 14 residues. From germline, CDR1 is DFQATT and CDR2 SNEGSKA (reference sequence). CDR3 sequence (DNA): TGCAGTGCTAGCGAGCGGGGGGGCACAGATACGCAGTATTTT. It yields the protein CSASERGGTDTQYF.

J is TRBJ2-7 and V is TRBV28, with a tentative D call TRBD1 (6 bases). CDR3 size: 14 residues. The germline V gene encodes CDR1 MDHEN and CDR2 SYDVKM. The V end was cut by 5 bases, the J end by 2 bases, with 13 bases between. This chain's CDR3 is CASSPGTFTYEQYF. CDR3 nucleotides: TGTGCCAGCAGTCCCGGGACATTTACCTACGAGCAGTACTTC.

This clonotype was counted at least ten times. The V call is TRBV20-1, the J call TRBJ2-7, with 8 positions matching TRBD1. Losses at the gene ends were 4 bases for V and 2 bases for J; bases not matched to a gene: 4. The CDR3 is made up of 13 amino acids. Germline V gene data show CDR1 as DFQATT and CDR2 as SNEGSKA (reference sequence). CDR3 amino acids: CSAKPQGAYEQYF. For the CDR3, the DNA is TGCAGTGCTAAACCACAGGGGGCCTACGAGCAGTACTTC.

In its sample, this clonotype was seen many times. The gene calls are TRBV20-1 and TRBJ1-2; the D is unclear. This CDR3 comprises 13 residues. Trimming took 0 bases from V and 8 from J, leaving 13 bases between them. Germline V gene lookup returns CDR1 DFQATT and CDR2 SNEGSKA (reference sequence). The CDR3 DNA reads TGCAGTGCTAGAGATCCGGGTGTTCGGGGCTACACCTTC. This codes for CSARDPGVRGYTF.

V gene TRBV14 combines with J gene TRBJ1-2; D not certain. Trimming shortened V by 2 bases and J by 8 bases, and 12 bases separated the two germline ends. Germline loops: CDR1 SGHDN, CDR2 FVKESK. This CDR3 is 13 amino acids long. CDR3 residues: CASSQQDLGGYTF. The DNA of the CDR3 is TGTGCCAGCAGCCAACAGGACCTGGGGGGCTACACCTTC. The full variable domain, completed using reference TRBV14 and TRBJ1-2, is EAGVTQFPSHSVIEKGQTVTLRCDPISGHDNLYWYRRVMGKEIKFLLHFVKESKQDESGMPNNRFLAERTGGTYSTLKVQPAELEDSGVYFCASSQQDLGGYTFGSGTRLTVV.

This chain links TRBV20-1 with TRBJ1-2; TRBD1 aligns across 7 bases. With V trimmed by 6 bases and J by 5 bases, 9 bases remained unmatched. The CDR3 is made up of 13 amino acids. From germline, CDR1 is DFQATT and CDR2 SNEGSKA (reference sequence). The CDR3 is CSASRDSRYGYTF. CDR3 DNA: TGCAGTGCAAGCCGGGACAGTCGATATGGCTACACCTTC.

This chain connects TRBV7-2 to TRBJ2-2; 10 bases match TRBD1. CDR3 size: 14 residues. The ends lost 4 bases at V and 7 bases at J; junction bases unmatched: 3. In germline, CDR1 is SGHTA, CDR2 FQGNSA. The CDR3 DNA is TGTGCCAGCAGCTGGGGACAGGGGTTCGGGGAGCTGTTTTTT. It yields the protein CASSWGQGFGELFF. The variable domain in full, with the rest retrieved from reference TRBV7-2 and TRBJ2-2, is GAGVSQSPSNKVTEKGKDVELRCDPISGHTALYWYRQSLGQGLEFLIYFQGNSAPDKSGLPSDRFSAERTGGSVSTLTIQRTQQEDSAVYLCASSWGQGFGELFFGEGSRLTVL.

The CDR3 here is CSATGQASSYEQYF. In DNA, the CDR3 is TGCAGTGCCACAGGACAGGCGAGCTCCTACGAGCAGTACTTC. The chain employs TRBV20-1 and TRBJ2-7; TRBD1 matches 7 bases. Germline trimming cut 6 bases from V and 0 bases from J; bases unmatched to any gene: 8. The length of the CDR3 is 14 residues. The germline V gene encodes CDR1 DFQATT and CDR2 SNEGSKA (reference sequence).

Remarks on this clonotype: Mismatch with germline at one junction end may stem from a read error. The chain is built from TRBV7-6 and TRBJ2-1; D may be TRBD2 (5 bases). Germline V gene data show CDR1 as SGHVS and CDR2 as FNYEAQ. This CDR3 contains 11 residues. The chain's CDR3 is CASRFGETQFF. DNA of the CDR3: TGTGCCAGCCGCTTCGGGGAGACCCAGTTCTTC. Full variable domain (outside the CDR3, taken from reference TRBV7-6 and TRBJ2-1): GAGVSQSPRYKVTKRGQDVALRCDPISGHVSLYWYRQALGQGPEFLTYFNYEAQQDKSGLPNDRFSAERPEGSISTLTIQRTEQRDSAMYRCASRFGETQFFGPGTRLTVL.

The table lists this clonotype with many counts. This chain joins TRBV29-1 and TRBJ2-7; TRBD1 is a possible D gene (6 bases). Germline V gene lookup returns CDR1 SQVTM and CDR2 ANQGSEA. With 2 bases removed from V and 7 bases from J, the gap between germline ends came to 21 bases. The CDR3 is 15 residues long. CDR3 nucleotides: TGCAGCGTTGAATATCAGGACAGCGCGTTCGGGGAGCAGTACTTC. It encodes CSVEYQDSAFGEQYF.

This clonotype was seen a handful of times. A much larger clonotype is one base distant, so this may be a read error. This chain connects TRBV12-3 or TRBV12-4 to TRBJ2-5, with TRBD2 matching 8 bases. Near its end, the DNA agrees better with TRBJ2-1, so the J call may be wrong. This CDR3 is built from 16 residues. CDR3 sequence: CASSLSSSGWRETQFF. In DNA, the CDR3 is TGTGCCAGCAGTCTCAGTTCTAGCGGGTGGAGGGAGACCCAGTTCTTC.

The rearrangement links TRBV2 to TRBJ1-5, with D unclear. Germline loops: CDR1 SNHLY, CDR2 FYNNEI. The V gene lost 4 bases and the J gene lost 2 bases, with 15 bases spanning the gap. This CDR3 comprises 16 residues. The CDR3: CASSGTDSRGNQPQHF. Here the CDR3 DNA reads TGTGCCAGCAGTGGAACTGATTCAAGGGGCAATCAGCCCCAGCATTTT. Together with reference TRBV2 and TRBJ1-5, the CDR3 gives the full variable domain: EPEVTQTPSHQVTQMGQEVILRCVPISNHLYFYWYRQILGQKVEFLVSFYNNEISEKSEIFDDQFSVERPDGSNFTLKIRSTKLEDSAMYFCASSGTDSRGNQPQHFGDGTRLSIL.

The rearrangement links TRBV7-2 to TRBJ2-3; possible D gene TRBD2, 6 bases. The V end lost 5 bases, the J end lost 0 bases, and 15 bases lay between the germline ends. This CDR3 region has 16 residues. Germline CDR1 reads SGHTA; CDR2 reads FQGNSA. Written as DNA, the CDR3 is TGTGCCAGCAGCCAGAGGTCGGGGACTAGCACAGATACGCAGTATTTT. Amino acid sequence: CASSQRSGTSTDTQYF.

The table lists this clonotype with a few counts. A much more abundant neighbour one base away suggests this may be a read error. The chain uses TRBV6-4 and TRBJ2-1; no clear D gene. This CDR3 has 13 amino acids. Per germline, CDR1 MRHNA and CDR2 SNTAGT. V lost 2 bases, J lost 0 bases, and 2 bases lay in between. CDR3 coding DNA: TGTGCCAGCAGTGACAACTCCTACAATGAGCAGTTCTTC. The encoded protein is CASSDNSYNEQFF.

There are many counts of this clonotype. CDR3: CSARDPSSGGENIQYF. DNA of the CDR3: TGCAGTGCTAGAGATCCCTCTAGCGGGGGGGAAAACATTCAGTACTTC. The rearrangement uses TRBV20-1 and TRBJ2-4; 12 bases map to TRBD2. The CDR3 covers 16 residues. The germline gives CDR1 DFQATT, CDR2 SNEGSKA (reference sequence). With V trimmed by 0 bases and J by 5 bases, 5 bases remained unmatched.

This clonotype was detected ten times or more. DNA for the CDR3: TGCGCCAGCAGCGGACCGCGTGCTGGTGGCTACACCTTC. Translation gives CASSGPRAGGYTF. V usage is TRBV5-1 and J usage is TRBJ1-2; D remains unclear. The germline V gene has CDR1 SGHRS and CDR2 YFSETQ. CDR3 size: 13 residues. Trimming left V 4 bases short and J 7 bases short, with 14 bases between.

The sample holds many counts of this clonotype. The gene calls are TRBV5-6 and TRBJ1-2; TRBD1 matches 9 bases. Losses at the gene ends were 2 bases for V and 5 bases for J; bases not matched to a gene: 1. Per the germline V gene, CDR1 is SGHDT and CDR2 is YYEEEE. This CDR3 has 13 amino acids. CDR3 in DNA: TGTGCCAGCAGCTTACAGGGGGCGTATGGCTACACCTTC. It translates to CASSLQGAYGYTF. Full variable domain (missing parts from reference TRBV5-6 and TRBJ1-2): DAGVTQSPTHLIKTRGQQVTLRCSPKSGHDTVSWYQQALGQGPQFIFQYYEEEERQRGNFPDRFSGHQFPNYSSELNVNALLLGDSALYLCASSLQGAYGYTFGSGTRLTVV.

The J gene is TRBJ2-7, the V gene TRBV5-1; 14 positions match TRBD2. Trimming at V came to 4 bases and at J to 3 bases, leaving 3 bases not matched to a gene. The CDR3 is made up of 15 amino acids. The germline CDR1 and CDR2 sequences are SGHRS and YFSETQ. CDR3 sequence (DNA): TGCGCCAGCAGCACGGGACTAGCGGGAGTCTACGAGCAGTACTTC. Translation: CASSTGLAGVYEQYF.

The chain couples TRBV2 to TRBJ2-4, with D perhaps matching TRBD1 (6 bases). Germline-derived CDR1 and CDR2 are SNHLY and FYNNEI. V was trimmed by 11 bases and J by 9 bases, leaving 20 bases between them. CDR3 length: 13 residues. The CDR3 DNA follows: TGTGCCGGCATTAGGGGCAGGGACATCATTCAGTACTTC. Its protein product is CAGIRGRDIIQYF.

There are a few counts of this clonotype. The chain is built from TRBV11-1 and TRBJ2-1; D not resolved. The ends were cut back, 3 bases at V and 0 bases at J, with 9 bases in the middle. Germline-derived CDR1 and CDR2 are SGHAT and FQDESV (reference sequence). The CDR3 has 15 amino acids. CDR3 protein: CASSFGRFSYNEQFF. In DNA, the CDR3 is TGTGCCAGCAGCTTTGGCAGGTTCTCCTACAATGAGCAGTTCTTC.

This clonotype was counted a few times. The CDR3 reads CASSRDNGETQYF. The DNA for the CDR3 is TGTGCCAGCAGCCGGGACAATGGAGAGACCCAGTACTTC. The chain employs TRBV7-2 and TRBJ2-5; the D gene is possibly TRBD1 (6 bases). The V gene's germline CDR1 is SGHTA and CDR2 FQGNSA. V was trimmed by 5 bases and J by 4 bases, leaving 11 bases between them. This CDR3 has 13 amino acids.

The rearrangement links TRBV28 to TRBJ2-5, with 8 bases matching TRBD2. CDR3 length: 15 amino acids. From germline, CDR1 is MDHEN and CDR2 SYDVKM. V dropped 2 bases and J dropped 13; count of bases not matched to a gene: 15. The CDR3 loop is CASSLPLSGAYERYF. CDR3 DNA sequence: TGTGCCAGCAGTTTACCACTTAGCGGGGCATACGAGCGGTACTTC.

J is TRBJ2-3 and V is TRBV7-2, with D possibly called TRBD1 or TRBD2 (5 bases each). The CDR3 extends over 14 amino acids. Trimming pared 2 bases from V and 4 bases from J, leaving 10 bases between. Germline assignment: CDR1 SGHTA and CDR2 FQGNSA. The CDR3 reads CASSLILGADTQYF. In DNA form, the CDR3 reads TGTGCCAGCAGCTTAATCCTGGGGGCAGATACGCAGTATTTT.

J is TRBJ2-1 and V is TRBV5-1, with 8 bases lining up with TRBD2. This CDR3 has 18 residues. J gave up 3 bases and V 1 base, and 12 bases lay outside the gene matches. Germline CDR1 reads SGHRS; CDR2 reads YFSETQ. The CDR3 protein is CASSLSAAGGGLYNEQFF. CDR3 in DNA: TGCGCCAGCAGCTTGTCGGCGGCTGGCGGGGGGCTCTACAATGAGCAGTTCTTC. Looking up the rest from reference TRBV5-1 and TRBJ2-1 gives the full variable domain: KAGVTQTPRYLIKTRGQQVTLSCSPISGHRSVSWYQQTPGQGLQFLFEYFSETQRNKGNFPGRFSGRQFSNSRSEMNVSTLELGDSALYLCASSLSAAGGGLYNEQFFGPGTRLTVL.

This clonotype appeared a few times. CDR3 nucleotides: TGTGCCACCCACCTCGGGTGGGGCCAAGAGACCCAGTACTTC. Translated, it gives CATHLGWGQETQYF. This sequence joins TRBV28 and TRBJ2-5; D gene ambiguous. CDR1 and CDR2 (germline): MDHEN, SYDVKM. Trimming pared 10 bases from V and 1 base from J, leaving 16 bases between. This CDR3 contains 14 residues.